This is a list of T cell receptor beta chains from one sample in a study of beta chain features in type 1 diabetes. Generated by immunoSEQ multiplex PCR, the TCRdb table keeps only in-frame clones and is missing some. The sample yields under 450,000 clones, more than 11% seen once. The specimen sequenced was naive CD4+ T cells from blood. All receptors come from a man aged 25-40 years in good health. Both conserved end residues are trimmed from each CDR3.

v_gene: TRBV2; CDR3aa: ASSETGSFT
v_gene: TRBV29-1; CDR3aa: SVEQTYNEQF
v_gene: TRBV30; CDR3aa: AWSGGAYNEQF
v_gene: TRBV5-1; CDR3aa: ASSSVGLEGETQY
v_gene: TRBV5-4; CDR3aa: ASSLGTSGSAPNEQF
v_gene: TRBV25-1; CDR3aa: ASGRLAEYNEQF
v_gene: TRBV7-3; CDR3aa: ASSLISASSTDTQY
v_gene: TRBV11-3; CDR3aa: ASSLGVSTDTQY
v_gene: TRBV7-9; CDR3aa: ASSPPGQPYEQY
v_gene: TRBV2; CDR3aa: ASSTVQETQY
v_gene: TRBV27; CDR3aa: ASTSGRGYSTDTQY
v_gene: TRBV4-3; CDR3aa: ASSHLTADTQY
v_gene: TRBV6-1; CDR3aa: ATRGFAEKLF
v_gene: TRBV14; CDR3aa: ASSPRTGTKETQY
v_gene: TRBV28; CDR3aa: ASSSRQGGQY
v_gene: TRBV19; CDR3aa: ASRAGGLGEQF
v_gene: TRBV4-2; CDR3aa: ASSPRDRETQY
v_gene: TRBV6-6; CDR3aa: ASSHRVHHNEQF
v_gene: TRBV5-4; CDR3aa: ASSPTVDLNTGELF
v_gene: TRBV30; CDR3aa: ACEAGVHNEQF
v_gene: TRBV7-8; CDR3aa: ASSLSQGVYNEQF
v_gene: TRBV7-9; CDR3aa: ASSRGLTDTQY
v_gene: TRBV30; CDR3aa: AWSSRGRELYGYT
v_gene: TRBV30; CDR3aa: AWRPGNTIY
v_gene: TRBV29-1; CDR3aa: SVFLFGANYGYT
v_gene: TRBV9; CDR3aa: ASSPEPGFETQY
v_gene: TRBV25-1; CDR3aa: ASSEFPRGRDEQF
v_gene: TRBV7-9; CDR3aa: ASSRTRLAGYNEQF
v_gene: TRBV7-2; CDR3aa: ASSRGGANTEAF
v_gene: TRBV5-1; CDR3aa: ASSFERDRTYEQY